These 4 T cell receptor beta chains were all obtained from the same sample, sequenced in a study of blood T cell repertoires in COVID-19. Method: immunoSEQ multiplex PCR; TCRdb's copy keeps in-frame clones and lacks some. The table records some 200,000 clones, around 84% of them present only once. Sequenced material: PBMCs or T cells enriched from blood (not recorded which). These receptors originate from a woman in her 40s with acute COVID-19.

The chain has TRBV10-3 and TRBJ2-1, with TRBD2 matching 10 bases. Germline V CDR1 and CDR2: ENHRY, SYGVKD. This CDR3 spans 16 amino acids. The junction had 12 bases not matched to a gene; V was cut back by 8 bases and J by 5 bases. CDR3 amino acids: CAIGESGRARDNEQFF. DNA of the CDR3: TGTGCCATCGGCGAAAGCGGGAGGGCCCGAGACAATGAGCAGTTCTTC.

The genes are TRBV18 and TRBJ1-6, with D maybe TRBD1 (5 bases). The CDR3 length is 17 residues. Germline V gene lookup returns CDR1 KGHSH and CDR2 LQKENI. V lost 3 bases to trimming and J lost 5 bases, with 17 bases between them. CDR3 loop: CASSPVGQTWDNSPLHF. CDR3 sequence (DNA): TGTGCCAGCTCACCCGTAGGACAAACCTGGGATAATTCACCCCTCCACTTT.

The V call is TRBV6-2 or TRBV6-3, the J call TRBJ2-1, with D tentatively TRBD1 (6 bases). Germline lookup yields CDR1 MNHEY and CDR2 SVGEGT. The CDR3 sequence is 18 residues long. Deletions cut 5 bases from V and 6 bases from J, with 26 bases between. The CDR3 bases are TGTGCCAGCAGTACGGGGCGACCGGGATCTCTCAGGGGCAATGAGCAGTTCTTC. This encodes CASSTGRPGSLRGNEQFF.

This sequence joins TRBV30 and TRBJ2-3, with 11 bases lining up with TRBD2. Germline V lookup: CDR1 GTSNPN, CDR2 SVGIG (reference sequence). With 5 bases clipped from V and 2 bases from J, the junction kept 3 bases outside the gene matches. The CDR3 covers 14 residues. The CDR3 reads CAWGGLAVTDTQYF. The CDR3, as DNA: TGTGCCTGGGGGGGACTAGCGGTCACAGATACGCAGTATTTT.